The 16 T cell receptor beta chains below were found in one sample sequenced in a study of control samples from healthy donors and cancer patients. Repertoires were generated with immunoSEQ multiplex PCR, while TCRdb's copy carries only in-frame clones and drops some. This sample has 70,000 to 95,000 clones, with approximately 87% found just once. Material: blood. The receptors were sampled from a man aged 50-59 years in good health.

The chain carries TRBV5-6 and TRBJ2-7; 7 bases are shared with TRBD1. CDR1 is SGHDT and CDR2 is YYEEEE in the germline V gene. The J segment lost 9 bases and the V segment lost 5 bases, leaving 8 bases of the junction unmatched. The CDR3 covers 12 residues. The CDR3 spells CASSRGPSGQYV. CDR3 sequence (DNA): TGTGCCAGCAGTAGGGGGCCGTCGGGGCAGTACGTC.

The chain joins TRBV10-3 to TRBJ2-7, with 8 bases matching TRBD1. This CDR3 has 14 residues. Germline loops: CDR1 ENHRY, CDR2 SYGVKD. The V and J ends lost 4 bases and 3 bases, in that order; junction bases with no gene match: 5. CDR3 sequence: CAISGRGPGYEQYV. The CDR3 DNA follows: TGTGCCATCAGTGGCAGGGGGCCTGGCTACGAGCAGTACGTC.

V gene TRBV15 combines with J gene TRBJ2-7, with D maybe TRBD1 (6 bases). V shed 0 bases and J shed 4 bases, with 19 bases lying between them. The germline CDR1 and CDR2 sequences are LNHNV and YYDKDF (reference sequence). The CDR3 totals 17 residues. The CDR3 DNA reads TGTGCCACCAGCAGAGATGGGCCCGGGACACTTACTTACGAGCAGTACGTC. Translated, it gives CATSRDGPGTLTYEQYV.

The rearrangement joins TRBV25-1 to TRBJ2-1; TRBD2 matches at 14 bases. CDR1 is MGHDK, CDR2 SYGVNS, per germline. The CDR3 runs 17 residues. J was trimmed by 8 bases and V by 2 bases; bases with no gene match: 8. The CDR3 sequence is CASSERGGLAGVDEQFF. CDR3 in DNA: TGTGCCAGCAGTGAAAGAGGGGGACTAGCGGGAGTCGATGAGCAGTTCTTC.

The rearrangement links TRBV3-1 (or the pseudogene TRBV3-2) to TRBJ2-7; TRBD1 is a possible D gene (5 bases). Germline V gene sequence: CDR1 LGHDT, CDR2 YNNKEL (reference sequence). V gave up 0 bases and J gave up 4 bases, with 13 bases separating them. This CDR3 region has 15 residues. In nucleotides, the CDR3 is TGTGCCAGCAGCCAAGAAATGACAGTTTTATACGAGCAGTACTTC. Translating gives CASSQEMTVLYEQYF.

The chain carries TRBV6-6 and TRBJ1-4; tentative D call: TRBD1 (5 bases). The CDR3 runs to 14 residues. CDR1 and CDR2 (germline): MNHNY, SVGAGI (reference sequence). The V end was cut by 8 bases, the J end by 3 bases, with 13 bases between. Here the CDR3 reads CASAGGAANEKLFF. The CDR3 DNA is TGTGCCAGCGCGGGTGGGGCGGCTAATGAAAAACTGTTTTTT.

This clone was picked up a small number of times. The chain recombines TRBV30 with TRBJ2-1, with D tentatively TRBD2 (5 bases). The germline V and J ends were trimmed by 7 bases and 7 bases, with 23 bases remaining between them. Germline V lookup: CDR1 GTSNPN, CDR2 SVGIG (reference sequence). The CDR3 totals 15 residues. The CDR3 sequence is CALLPESRRTNEQFF. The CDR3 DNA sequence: TGTGCCTTACTCCCTGAGTCGAGGCGGACTAATGAGCAGTTCTTC. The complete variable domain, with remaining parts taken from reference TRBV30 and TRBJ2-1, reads SQTIHQWPATLVQPVGSPLSLECTVEGTSNPNLYWYRQAAGRGLQLLFYSVGIGQISSEVPQNLSASRPQDRQFILSSKKLLLSDSGFYLCALLPESRRTNEQFFGPGTRLTVL.

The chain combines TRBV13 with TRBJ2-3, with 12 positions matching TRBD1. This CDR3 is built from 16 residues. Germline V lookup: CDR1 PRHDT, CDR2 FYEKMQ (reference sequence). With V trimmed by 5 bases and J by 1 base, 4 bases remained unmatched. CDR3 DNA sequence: TGTGCCAGCAGCACCCGGGACAGGGGGCGCACAGATACGCAGTATTTT. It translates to CASSTRDRGRTDTQYF.

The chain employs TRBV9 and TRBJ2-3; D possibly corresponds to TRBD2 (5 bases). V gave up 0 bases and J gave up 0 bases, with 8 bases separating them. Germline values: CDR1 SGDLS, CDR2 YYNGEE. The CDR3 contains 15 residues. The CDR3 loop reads CASSVDEGSTDTQYF. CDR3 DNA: TGTGCCAGCAGCGTAGACGAGGGCAGCACAGATACGCAGTATTTT.

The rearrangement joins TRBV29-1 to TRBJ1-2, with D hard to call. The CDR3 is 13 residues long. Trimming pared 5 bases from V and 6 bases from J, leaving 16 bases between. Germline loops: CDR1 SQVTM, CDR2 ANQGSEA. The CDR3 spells CSVPGSSSHGYTF. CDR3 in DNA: TGCAGCGTTCCCGGGTCCTCCTCTCATGGCTACACCTTC.

The CDR3 DNA reads TGTGCCAGCAGCTTCGTCGGGACAGGCGAATTTTACGAGCAGTACTTC. This gives the protein CASSFVGTGEFYEQYF. The chain links TRBV7-2 to TRBJ2-7; 8 bases match TRBD1. Germline lookup yields CDR1 SGHTA and CDR2 FQGNSA. The CDR3 sequence is 16 residues long. Losses at the gene ends were 3 bases for V and 4 bases for J; bases not matched to a gene: 11.

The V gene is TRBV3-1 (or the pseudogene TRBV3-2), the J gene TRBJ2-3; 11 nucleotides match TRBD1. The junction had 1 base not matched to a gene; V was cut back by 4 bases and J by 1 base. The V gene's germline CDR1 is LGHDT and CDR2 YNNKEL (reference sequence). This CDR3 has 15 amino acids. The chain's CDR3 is CASSRTGGGTDTQYF. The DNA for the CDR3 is TGTGCCAGCAGCCGGACAGGGGGCGGCACAGATACGCAGTATTTT.

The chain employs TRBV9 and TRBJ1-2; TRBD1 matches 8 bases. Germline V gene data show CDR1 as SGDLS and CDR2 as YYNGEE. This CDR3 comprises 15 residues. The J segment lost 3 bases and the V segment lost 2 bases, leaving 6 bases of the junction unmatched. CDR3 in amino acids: CASSVGQAPDYGYTF. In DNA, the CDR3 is TGTGCCAGCAGCGTGGGACAGGCCCCTGACTATGGCTACACCTTC.

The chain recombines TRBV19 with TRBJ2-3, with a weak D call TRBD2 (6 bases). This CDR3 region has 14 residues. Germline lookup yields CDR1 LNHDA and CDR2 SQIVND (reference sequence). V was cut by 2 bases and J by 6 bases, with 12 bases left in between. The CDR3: CASSIWGERDTQYF. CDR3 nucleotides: TGTGCCAGTAGTATATGGGGGGAGCGCGATACGCAGTATTTT.

Written as DNA, the CDR3 is TGTGCCAGCAGTTTAACCGGGAGTAATGAGCAGTTCTTC. This encodes CASSLTGSNEQFF. The chain employs TRBV28 and TRBJ2-1; perhaps TRBD2 as D (6 bases). This CDR3 spans 13 amino acids. The V and J ends lost 2 bases and 7 bases respectively, with 9 bases between them. CDR1 and CDR2 from the germline V gene are MDHEN and SYDVKM.

DNA for the CDR3: TGTGCCAGCAGCTTTGGTAGGGGGCTTACTGAAGCTTTCTTT. Protein: CASSFGRGLTEAFF. This chain links TRBV7-8 with TRBJ1-1; TRBD1 agrees at 7 bases. V trimming: 3 bases; J trimming: 5 bases; junction bases outside the gene matches: 6. Germline CDR1 reads SGHVS; CDR2 reads FQNEAQ. The CDR3 length is 14 residues.